The entry that follows covers one T cell receptor (beta chain) sequence. TCRdb redid the calling of the 5' RACE reads with MiXCR, one entry per CDR3 protein. The sample lists 66,000 or so distinct CDR3 sequences; roughly an eighth were seen once. The source of the sample is a study of early T cells in non-severe SARS-CoV-2 infection. Trimming removed 4 bases from V and 6 bases from J; junction bases left unmatched: 3. The CDR3 length is 12 residues. Germline CDR1 reads SGHDN; CDR2 reads FVKESK. The sequence was collected from an adult who was a healthcare worker with PCR-confirmed SARS-CoV-2 infection or an uninfected control (not recorded which). The genes are TRBV14 and TRBJ2-7; 7 bases align to TRBD2. Source material: whole blood. The CDR3 sequence is CASSLPGGEQYF. CDR3 nucleotide sequence: TGTGCCAGCAGCCTCCCGGGAGGCGAGCAGTACTTC. Looking up the rest from reference TRBV14 and TRBJ2-7 gives the full variable domain: EAGVTQFPSHSVIEKGQTVTLRCDPISGHDNLYWYRRVMGKEIKFLLHFVKESKQDESGMPNNRFLAERTGGTYSTLKVQPAELEDSGVYFCASSLPGGEQYFGPGTRLTVT.